These T cell receptor beta chains were read from a single sample in a study of cytotoxic CD8 clonotypes in ibrutinib-treated CLL. Generated by immunoSEQ multiplex PCR, the TCRdb table keeps only in-frame clones and is missing some. The sample lists 15,000 or so clones, 64% occurring once. Material: PBMCs, obtained before ibrutinib treatment. The receptors originated from a human donor with chronic lymphocytic leukemia. Each CDR3 is given with its conserved first and last residue. A D gene is named only where the DNA matches it firmly. Clone size is stated in some rows and not others, as once, few, many or a class when expanded.

- | TRBJ1-6 | TRBD1 | TRBV19 | CASSTQTGAGSPLHF | TGTGCCAGTAGTACACAGACAGGGGCTGGCTCACCCCTCCACTTT
- | TRBJ1-1 | - | TRBV5-5 | CASSLGSGLEAFF | TGTGCCAGCAGCTTGGGGAGTGGGTTAGAAGCTTTCTTT
- | TRBJ2-1 | TRBD1 | TRBV12-5 | CASEQGLYNEQFF | TGTGCTAGCGAACAGGGGCTGTACAATGAGCAGTTCTTC
many | TRBJ2-3 | - | TRBV5-5 | CASTYSLSGTDTQYF | TGTGCCAGCACCTACAGCCTCTCTGGCACAGATACGCAGTATTTT
few | TRBJ1-4 | - | TRBV25-1 | CASSEYSGGAKVFF | TGTGCCAGCAGTGAATATTCGGGGGGCGCGAAGGTGTTTTTT
- | TRBJ1-5 | - | TRBV5-5 | CASSLGPLDHQPQHF | TGTGCCAGCAGCTTGGGACCCTTGGACCATCAGCCCCAGCATTTT
- | TRBJ2-7 | - | TRBV7-9 | CASSYDSHSYEQYF | TGTGCCAGCAGCTATGACTCCCACTCCTACGAGCAGTACTTC
- | TRBJ2-3 | TRBD2 | TRBV7-9 | CAAGLAGGSSTDTQYF | TGTGCGGCGGGGCTAGCGGGGGGATCTAGCACAGATACGCAGTATTTT
- | TRBJ2-4 | - | TRBV11-2 | CASSSGPIKNIQYF | TGTGCCAGCAGCTCTGGACCGATCAAAAACATTCAGTACTTC
few | TRBJ2-7 | TRBD2 | TRBV7-2 | CASTERGDSYEQYF | TGTGCCAGCACCGAGCGGGGGGACTCCTACGAGCAGTACTTC
- | TRBJ2-2 | - | TRBV5-4 | CASSLRGGSRTGELFF | TGTGCCAGCAGCTTGAGGGGAGGATCTAGAACCGGGGAGCTGTTTTTT
- | TRBJ2-1 | - | TRBV7-9 | CASSSQSSYNEQFF | TGTGCCAGCAGCTCCCAGAGCTCCTACAATGAGCAGTTCTTC
- | TRBJ1-2 | - | TRBV19 | CASTLGRGYGYTF | TGTGCCAGTACCCTTGGTAGGGGCTATGGCTACACCTTC
- | TRBJ1-3 | - | TRBV5-5 | CASSFYGTPISGNTIYF | TGTGCCAGCAGCTTTTATGGGACACCAATCTCTGGAAACACCATATATTTT
- | TRBJ1-3 | TRBD1 | TRBV18 | CASSPSTGNAGNTIYF | TGTGCCAGCTCACCCTCGACAGGGAATGCTGGAAACACCATATATTTT
few | TRBJ1-6 | - | TRBV25-1 | CASSELQGRSNSPLHF | TGTGCCAGCAGTGAATTACAGGGAAGAAGTAATTCACCCCTCCACTTT
few | TRBJ2-3 | TRBD2 | TRBV7-8 | CASAYAGREATDTQYF | TGTGCCAGCGCCTACGCTGGACGGGAGGCCACAGATACGCAGTATTTT
- | TRBJ1-2 | - | TRBV19 | CASSIDFIPGRKNYGYTF | TGTGCCAGTAGTATAGACTTCATACCGGGACGGAAAAACTATGGCTACACCTTC
- | TRBJ1-5 | TRBD1 | TRBV19 | CASSIGQGDQPQHF | TGTGCCAGTAGTATAGGACAGGGAGATCAGCCCCAGCATTTT
- | TRBJ2-3 | - | TRBV4-1 | CASSQEWLAGTDTQYF | TGCGCCAGCAGCCAAGAATGGCTAGCTGGCACAGATACGCAGTATTTT
- | TRBJ2-6 | - | TRBV19 | CASSLQDETFDSGANVLTF | TGTGCCAGTAGTCTACAGGACGAAACCTTCGATTCTGGGGCCAACGTCCTGACTTTC
- | TRBJ2-7 | - | TRBV7-8 | CASSPSHALYEQYF | TGTGCCAGCAGCCCGTCTCACGCCCTCTACGAGCAGTACTTC
- | TRBJ2-5 | - | TRBV5-4 | CASSTPELETQYF | TGTGCCAGCAGCACCCCCGAGTTGGAGACCCAGTACTTC
- | TRBJ2-7 | TRBD2 | TRBV11-1 | CASSSAGGPYEQYF | TGTGCCAGCAGCTCGGCGGGGGGGCCTTACGAGCAGTACTTC
- | TRBJ1-4 | TRBD1 | TRBV7-8 | CASSNLWGETGLKEKLFF | TGTGCCAGCAGCAACCTATGGGGTGAGACAGGGCTTAAAGAAAAACTGTTTTTT
- | TRBJ2-3 | - | TRBV9 | CASSVSLTDTQYF | TGTGCCAGCAGCGTAAGTTTGACAGATACGCAGTATTTT
once | TRBJ1-6 | - | TRBV7-9 | CASSLARQFNSPLHF | TGTGCCAGCAGCTTAGCACGACAGTTTAATTCACCCCTCCACTTT
- | TRBJ1-1 | - | TRBV5-4 | CASKDGLAEAFF | TGTGCCAGCAAGGACGGCCTAGCTGAAGCTTTCTTT
- | TRBJ2-3 | - | TRBV29-1 | CSVEVWSSTDTQYF | TGCAGCGTTGAAGTCTGGTCTAGCACAGATACGCAGTATTTT
few | TRBJ1-6 | - | TRBV7-9 | CASSLPQGGGSYNSPLHF | TGTGCCAGCAGCTTACCTCAGGGAGGGGGCTCCTATAATTCACCCCTCCACTTT
- | TRBJ2-7 | TRBD1 | TRBV27 | CASSFSNRGYEQYF | TGTGCCAGCAGTTTTTCCAACAGGGGCTACGAGCAGTACTTC